This T cell receptor (beta chain) was observed in a study of cytomegalovirus exposure and HLA in healthy donors. About the study: Unique TCR beta sequences numbering fewer than 130 million came from some 200 million T cells in an earlier analysis. The Caucasian-associated ancestry cluster contained 65% to 85% of the 300 to 450 genotyped donors.

Study-wide results and limits: The Asian-associated ancestry cluster reportedly had fewer N-insertions than the 666-donor mean in a later analysis.

13 Jbeta primers and 60 Vbeta primers were used for the PCR. Methods used by the authors: Some 9.9 million shared chains were among around 80 million unique TCR beta chains counted in a later analysis. Libraries were prepared by immunoSEQ multiplex PCR; TCRdb keeps only in-frame clonotypes and omits some of them. The V and J calls and clone size were taken over from that table, and D and trimming were inferred from the DNA. The sample yields nearly 95,000 clones, approximately 57% seen once. This clone has a handful of counts. Its antigen is not known. V was cut by 1 base and J by 3 bases, with 10 bases left in between. There are 15 residues in the CDR3. Germline V gene sequence: CDR1 SGHTA, CDR2 FQGNSA.

The chain has TRBV7-2 and TRBJ1-5; D is unclear. Sequenced material: PBMCs. This receptor was obtained from a woman in her twenties or thirties in good health and CMV-seronegative. The CDR3 coding sequence is TGTGCCAGCAGCTTAGAGTCAGGCGCCAATCAGCCCCAGCATTTT. This translates into CASSLESGANQPQHF.